What follows describes a single TCR beta chain. The antigen it recognizes is unknown. The record has no base qualities; no much larger clone is one base away. CDR1 and CDR2 are read off the germline V gene (reference sequence) as WNHNN and SYGVQD. Trimming takes 1 base off V and 2 bases off J; junction bases not matched to a gene: 5. From the cysteine through the phenylalanine, the CDR3 covers 16 amino acids. Only CDR3 DNA is held: 48 bases, read in frame from base 1. The data were obtained in a study of T cell changes during pregnancy in multiple sclerosis (dated by TCRdb to the late 2010s). Describing the broader study: Changes in the T cell repertoire over the course of pregnancy were examined in this study in women with multiple sclerosis.

The library was produced with the immunoSEQ multiplex PCR assay. Imported from immuneACCESS, the table was reduced by TCRdb to in-frame sequences with V and J called. These copies leave out some clones; in studies compared against another copy, an unresolved V gene accounts for under half, and the cause of the remainder is not known. The sample table records tens of thousands of clones; approximately 90% of these occur just once. Together, the top ten hold about 1.5% of the sample. Source material: PBMCs (not recorded whether the cells were cultured). Rearrangement joined TRBV10-1 to TRBJ2-1; a stretch of 7 junction bases matches TRBD2. This clonotype was obtained from a female donor with multiple sclerosis, enrolled in a pregnancy study. The DNA sequence reads TGCGCCAGCAGTGAGTGGCGGGAGAGCGCCTACAATGAGCAGTTCTTC. Its protein is CASSEWRESAYNEQFF.